The next 3 T cell receptor beta chains were all read from a single sample in a study of STAT5B mutations in CD4+ large granular lymphocyte leukemia (dated by TCRdb to 2021 to 2024). Libraries came from the immunoSEQ multiplex PCR assay. The table was pulled from immuneACCESS by TCRdb, which kept in-frame rearrangements only. Such tables lose some clones; where checked, under half of the loss comes from unresolved V genes, and the rest has no known cause. Present in this sample are fewer than 35,000 clones, about two thirds of which were seen just once. The ten largest account for 0.85% to 1.2% of the sample. Sequenced: CD4+ T cells from blood buffy coats. The receptors come from a human donor in good health.

The chain employs TRBV2 and TRBJ1-1; tentatively, D is TRBD1 (6 bases). Germline CDR1 and CDR2: SNHLY and FYNNEI. The CDR3 is 14 residues long. Trimming shortened V by 4 bases and J by 2 bases, and 11 bases separated the two germline ends. The CDR3 sequence: CASSAGRGNTEAFF. CDR3 sequence (DNA): TGTGCCAGCAGTGCCGGCAGGGGCAACACTGAAGCTTTCTTT.

The V and J genes are TRBV5-1 and TRBJ1-2; TRBD1 might be the D (6 bases). V dropped 0 bases and J dropped 3 bases, with 12 bases sitting between them. Germline V lookup: CDR1 SGHRS, CDR2 YFSETQ. This CDR3 comprises 15 residues. The CDR3: CASSLVTGQDYGYTF. Here the CDR3 DNA reads TGCGCCAGCAGCTTGGTTACAGGGCAGGACTATGGCTACACCTTC. Looking up the rest from reference TRBV5-1 and TRBJ1-2 gives the full variable domain: KAGVTQTPRYLIKTRGQQVTLSCSPISGHRSVSWYQQTPGQGLQFLFEYFSETQRNKGNFPGRFSGRQFSNSRSEMNVSTLELGDSALYLCASSLVTGQDYGYTFGSGTRLTVV.

This clone was seen just once. The V gene is TRBV2, the J gene TRBJ2-3; D may be TRBD2 (7 bases). V was clipped by 3 bases and J by 3 bases, with 16 bases between them. The CDR3 length is 16 residues. Germline V gene sequence: CDR1 SNHLY, CDR2 FYNNEI. DNA of the CDR3: TGTGCCAGCAGTGAGGGGGGGGCGGGCCAAACAGATACGCAGTATTTT. It specifies CASSEGGAGQTDTQYF.